Presented here are 13 T cell receptor beta chains from one specimen sequenced in a study of blood T cell repertoires in COVID-19. Generated by immunoSEQ multiplex PCR, the TCRdb table keeps only in-frame clones and is missing some. The top ten hold 11% of the sample, which has 250,000 to 300,000 clones, about nine tenths seen once. The sample taken for sequencing was peripheral blood. The receptors come from a woman in her 30s with COVID-19, enrolled during active disease.

This rearrangement joins TRBV5-6 to TRBJ2-2, with a weak D call TRBD1 (5 bases). This CDR3 has 14 residues. Between the trimmed V and J ends, which lost 6 bases and 6 bases, there was a span of 15 bases. The germline CDR1 and CDR2 sequences are SGHDT and YYEEEE. CDR3 DNA sequence: TGTGCCAGCACCAAGGCAGGGCTGGCCGGGGAGCTGTTTTTT. Amino acid sequence: CASTKAGLAGELFF.

This clone is a singleton in its sample. This chain joins TRBV2 and TRBJ2-5, with 7 bases fitting TRBD2. CDR3 length: 13 residues. V was clipped by 3 bases and J by 5 bases; unmatched bases: 3. The germline V gene has CDR1 SNHLY and CDR2 FYNNEI. The CDR3 reads CASSDGRGETQYF. The CDR3 DNA reads as TGTGCCAGCAGTGACGGGCGGGGGGAGACCCAGTACTTC.

The chain combines TRBV7-9 with TRBJ2-1; 8 bases are shared with TRBD2. The V and J ends lost 1 base and 4 bases, in that order; junction bases with no gene match: 6. Germline assignment: CDR1 SEHNR and CDR2 FQNEAQ (reference sequence). The CDR3 loop spans 16 amino acids. The CDR3 bases are TGTGCCAGCAGCTTAGTAGTAGCGGGGCGATACAATGAGCAGTTCTTC. Translation gives CASSLVVAGRYNEQFF.

The chain links TRBV9 to TRBJ1-6; D not resolved. V was clipped by 1 base and J by 7 bases, with 9 bases between them. The V gene's germline CDR1 is SGDLS and CDR2 YYNGEE. The CDR3 has 14 residues. As DNA, the CDR3 is TGTGCCAGCAGCGTACTCGGGGTGAATTCACCCCTCCACTTT. The encoded protein is CASSVLGVNSPLHF.

This sequence joins TRBV5-6 and TRBJ2-2; D uncertain. Trimming cost V 0 bases and J 5 bases, with 11 bases left between them. Germline CDR1 is SGHDT and CDR2 is YYEEEE. The CDR3 spans 15 residues. As DNA, the CDR3 is TGTGCCAGCAGCTTGGAAATTAGATCGACCGGGGAGCTGTTTTTT. Amino acids: CASSLEIRSTGELFF. Looking up the rest from reference TRBV5-6 and TRBJ2-2 gives the full variable domain: DAGVTQSPTHLIKTRGQQVTLRCSPKSGHDTVSWYQQALGQGPQFIFQYYEEEERQRGNFPDRFSGHQFPNYSSELNVNALLLGDSALYLCASSLEIRSTGELFFGEGSRLTVL.

This sequence joins TRBV6-1 and TRBJ2-1; TRBD2 matches at 11 bases. CDR1 and CDR2 (germline): MNHNS, SASEGT. The CDR3 extends over 20 amino acids. V was pared by 0 bases and J by 0 bases, with 10 bases of the junction left unmatched. This CDR3 is CASSEALAGGLRSSYNEQFF. CDR3 sequence (DNA): TGTGCCAGCAGTGAAGCGCTAGCGGGAGGACTCAGAAGCTCCTACAATGAGCAGTTCTTC.

This clone appeared a few times. This sequence joins TRBV19 and TRBJ2-2; TRBD1 is a possible D gene (5 bases). The CDR3 has 13 residues. The germline V gene has CDR1 LNHDA and CDR2 SQIVND (reference sequence). V was clipped by 5 bases and J by 6 bases, with 10 bases between them. The CDR3 nucleotides are TGTGCCAGTAGTTTCGACAGCCCCGGGGAGCTGTTTTTT. Translated: CASSFDSPGELFF.

This clone came up once. Additional DNA sequences in this sample encode the identical CDR3. The chain couples TRBV3-1 (or the pseudogene TRBV3-2) to TRBJ1-6, with D uncertain. V was cut by 1 base and J by 0 bases, with 7 bases left in between. CDR1 is LGHDT, CDR2 YNNKEL, per germline (reference sequence). This CDR3 is 16 amino acids long. The CDR3 sequence: CASSQAGSSYNSPLHF. The CDR3 nucleotides read TGTGCCAGCAGCCAAGCAGGAAGCTCCTATAATTCACCCCTCCACTTT.

The chain links TRBV4-1 to TRBJ1-1, with no clear D. V lost 0 bases and J 7 bases, leaving 6 bases between the germline ends. CDR1 is MGHRA, CDR2 YSYEKL, per germline. The CDR3 has 12 amino acids. The CDR3 nucleotides read TGCGCCAGCAGCCAAGATGGCAGTGAAGCTTTCTTT. Amino acids: CASSQDGSEAFF.

A single count supports this clone. The J gene is TRBJ2-7, the V gene TRBV19; possible D gene TRBD2, 6 bases. CDR1 is LNHDA, CDR2 SQIVND, per germline (reference sequence). V lost 3 bases and J lost 7, with 16 bases in between. CDR3 length: 14 amino acids. The CDR3 DNA follows: TGTGCCAGTAGTATCGGGACTGCGACGGGAGAGCAGTACTTC. The encoded protein is CASSIGTATGEQYF.

V is TRBV7-8 and J is TRBJ1-6; no reliable D call. The CDR3 loop spans 14 amino acids. CDR1 is SGHVS and CDR2 is FQNEAQ in the germline V gene. Trimming cost V 5 bases and J 7 bases, with 12 bases left between them. The chain's CDR3 is CASSRDISNSPLHF. CDR3 DNA sequence: TGTGCCAGCAGCCGAGACATATCGAATTCACCCCTCCACTTT.

V and J are TRBV12-3 or TRBV12-4 and TRBJ2-1; 11 bases match TRBD2. The CDR3 consists of 13 residues. Trimming cost V 5 bases and J 9 bases; bases outside gene matches: 3. Here the CDR3 reads CASSISGRGEQFF. The DNA for the CDR3 is TGTGCCAGCAGTATTAGCGGGAGGGGTGAGCAGTTCTTC.

This clone was observed once. The genes are TRBV2 and TRBJ2-1; 13 positions agree with TRBD2. The CDR3 loop spans 17 amino acids. J lost 9 bases, V lost 5 bases, and 13 bases had no gene match. CDR1 is SNHLY, CDR2 FYNNEI, per germline. The CDR3 nucleotides are TGTGCCAGCAGTCGTTACCCCGGGACTAGCGGGATTGGTGAGCAGTTCTTC. Translated: CASSRYPGTSGIGEQFF. The full variable domain, completed using reference TRBV2 and TRBJ2-1, is EPEVTQTPSHQVTQMGQEVILRCVPISNHLYFYWYRQILGQKVEFLVSFYNNEISEKSEIFDDQFSVERPDGSNFTLKIRSTKLEDSAMYFCASSRYPGTSGIGEQFFGPGTRLTVL.